This record concerns one T cell receptor (beta chain) sequence. The antigen it binds to is not known. Base qualities are missing; no much larger clone stands one base away. This sample stems from a study of glioma-infiltrating T cells (dated by TCRdb to 2016 to 2017). For context, the study as a whole: Sequencing of TCR alpha- and beta-chain repertoires was performed on glioma tissue, on non-neoplastic brain tissue, and on matched peripheral blood mononuclear cells. To measure divergence between tissue and blood T-cell populations, each tissue-infiltrating repertoire was compared with the peripheral blood repertoire of the same patient. Three low-grade glioma patients, roughly eight primary glioblastoma patients, and three non-glioma patients who contributed non-neoplastic brain tissue made up the paired cohort. General study outcomes and caveats: Very few CDR3 sequences were found to be shared between tissue and blood, and this scarcity was attributed to high CDR3 diversity and limited sampling. The group comparisons were based on small numbers of patients: three non-neoplastic, three low-grade glioma and roughly eight glioblastoma patients. VJ-independent divergence between tissue and blood was lower than expected in non-neoplastic patients but higher than expected in all gliomas, particularly low-grade gliomas.

TCR alpha and beta CDR3 regions were amplified with the iRepertoire nested amplicon-rescue multiplex PCR (arm-PCR) platform from RNA. One-step reverse transcription and amplification used about 95-400 ng of tissue mRNA or PBMC total RNA as input. Following bead purification, Illumina adapters were added by a secondary multiplex PCR, and libraries between 200 and 400 bp were gel-purified. Libraries carried internal 6-nucleotide barcodes used for demultiplexing. The libraries were sequenced on an Illumina MiSeq using 2x220 or 2x250 nucleotide paired-end reads. The paper's processing steps were these. Paired reads were merged using FLASH 1.2.11 and were aligned to the GRCh37 human genome using BWA-MEM, after which TRA and TRB reads were extracted. An IMGT-derived reference of cassette sequences and CDR3 motifs, with pseudogenes included, was used for V and J assignment. Three-frame translation of reads was performed, and productive CDR3s were defined as those with a C...FGXG motif and no stop codons. Unique combinations of V-J cassette pair and CDR3 amino acid sequence were defined as clonotypes. Reads were filtered by Hamming distance, thresholded by each sample's sequence error rate in mapped regions. TCRdb itself trimmed the public reads at Q25 with fastp, ran MiXCR and retained productive beta chains. Merged by CDR3 protein, the rows form single entries marked with the most common genes and DNA. The V and J calls come from TCRdb's annotation, not from the publication. Across this sample there are under 150,000 distinct CDR3 sequences, with approximately 39% seen only once. Over 15% of the sample is in the top ten clones.

Specimen: glioma tissue, nonneoplastic brain tissue, or PBMCs (not recorded which). The receptor was derived from a human donor with low-grade glioma or glioblastoma, undergoing nonglioma brain surgery, or in good health (not recorded which).

The sequence in DNA is TGCGCCAGCAGCCAAGATCTATCCAGCTCAGAGACCCAGTACTTC. This sequence encodes CASSQDLSSSETQYF. The rearrangement joined TRBV4-1 to TRBJ2-5, with no D gene named confidently. The V and J ends are trimmed by 0 bases and 4 bases, leaving 12 bases between them. The CDR3 measures 15 amino acids from cysteine to phenylalanine. Only the CDR3 DNA stays, 45 bases, in frame from base 1. CDR1 MGHRA and CDR2 YSYEKL are derived from the germline V gene.